The 6 T cell receptor beta chains given below trace back to one sample, sequenced in a study of blood T cell repertoires in COVID-19. Produced via immunoSEQ multiplex PCR; TCRdb's table is partial and in-frame only. This sample has about 280,000 clones, with 86% found just once. The sample was peripheral blood. The origin of the receptors is a man in his forties with active or convalescent COVID-19.

The V and J genes are TRBV24-1 and TRBJ2-5, with TRBD2 matching 11 bases. The length of the CDR3 is 16 residues. With V trimmed by 4 bases and J by 2 bases, 5 bases remained unmatched. Per the germline V gene, CDR1 is KGHDR and CDR2 is SFDVKD. CDR3 in DNA: TGTGCCACCAGTGAGGGGGGACTAGCGGCGCAAGAGACCCAGTACTTC. It encodes CATSEGGLAAQETQYF.

V gene TRBV7-3 combines with J gene TRBJ1-6, with a weak D call TRBD1 (5 bases). This CDR3 has 13 residues. V lost 5 bases, J lost 9 bases, and 11 bases lay in between. Germline V lookup: CDR1 SGHTA, CDR2 FQGTGA. This CDR3 is CASSPGGISPLHF. Here the CDR3 DNA reads TGTGCCAGCAGCCCGGGGGGAATTTCACCCCTCCACTTT. Complete variable domain (other parts from reference TRBV7-3 and TRBJ1-6): GAGVSQTPSNKVTEKGKYVELRCDPISGHTALYWYRQSLGQGPEFLIYFQGTGAADDSGLPNDRFFAVRPEGSVSTLKIQRTERGDSAVYLCASSPGGISPLHFGNGTRLTVT.

The CDR3 DNA reads as TGTGCCAGCTCACCCCAGGGGTCCAGCCACGAGCAGTACTTC. As protein: CASSPQGSSHEQYF. This chain joins TRBV18 and TRBJ2-7; maybe TRBD1 (6 bases). CDR3 length: 14 amino acids. V was pared by 3 bases and J by 5 bases, with 14 bases between. Germline lookup yields CDR1 KGHSH and CDR2 LQKENI.

The chain combines TRBV2 with TRBJ2-5; D may be TRBD1 (6 bases). Germline V gives CDR1 SNHLY, CDR2 FYNNEI. There are 13 residues in the CDR3. The ends were cut back, 8 bases at V and 2 bases at J, with 12 bases in the middle. CDR3 coding DNA: TGTGCCAGCCCCGGACAGAGTCAAGAGACCCAGTACTTC. It is translated as CASPGQSQETQYF.

This clone was picked up one time. The chain has TRBV27 and TRBJ1-5; TRBD1 is a possible D gene (5 bases). The CDR3 length is 17 residues. Trimming took 1 base from V and 0 from J, leaving 13 bases between them. From germline, CDR1 is MNHEY and CDR2 SMNVEV (reference sequence). The CDR3 is CASSLFFGTDSNQPQHF. The CDR3 DNA reads TGTGCCAGCAGTTTATTCTTCGGGACTGATAGCAATCAGCCCCAGCATTTT.

The chain has TRBV3-1 (or the pseudogene TRBV3-2) and TRBJ1-2; no clear D. V lost 10 bases and J lost 8, with 11 bases in between. The CDR3 length is 10 residues. Germline V gene sequence: CDR1 LGHDT, CDR2 YNNKEL (reference sequence). The DNA of the CDR3 is TGTGCCACCCCACCTCTAGGCTACACCTTC. Protein sequence: CATPPLGYTF.